This T cell receptor beta chain derives from a study of OX40 agonist ivuxolimab in advanced cancers. Study overall: With a range of roughly 20 to 79, age averaged about 59 years, and around 83% were male. Three individuals attained partial responses, comprising one hepatocellular carcinoma case and two cutaneous melanoma cases. Study-level results: Nonresponders, in some cases, also had low normalized T-cell clonal expansion.

V lost 3 bases, J lost 0 bases, and 7 bases stayed unmatched. Germline V gene sequence: CDR1 GTSNPN, CDR2 SVGIG (reference sequence). This CDR3 is built from 15 residues. The protocol was immunoSEQ multiplex PCR, while the TCRdb copy is restricted to in-frame clones and leaves out a portion. The sample lists tens of thousands of clones, 89% occurring once. On this clone itself: The antigen remains unidentified.

Sample: CD4+ or CD8+ T cells sorted from blood, taken in a trial of the OX40 agonist ivuxolimab. This TCR was recovered from an adult with an advanced solid tumor such as melanoma, head and neck, liver or kidney cancer. V usage is TRBV30 and J usage is TRBJ1-1, with 7 positions matching TRBD1. The CDR3 DNA reads as TGTGCCTGGAGCGCGGCTACAGGGGTGAACACTGAAGCTTTCTTT. Translated: CAWSAATGVNTEAFF.